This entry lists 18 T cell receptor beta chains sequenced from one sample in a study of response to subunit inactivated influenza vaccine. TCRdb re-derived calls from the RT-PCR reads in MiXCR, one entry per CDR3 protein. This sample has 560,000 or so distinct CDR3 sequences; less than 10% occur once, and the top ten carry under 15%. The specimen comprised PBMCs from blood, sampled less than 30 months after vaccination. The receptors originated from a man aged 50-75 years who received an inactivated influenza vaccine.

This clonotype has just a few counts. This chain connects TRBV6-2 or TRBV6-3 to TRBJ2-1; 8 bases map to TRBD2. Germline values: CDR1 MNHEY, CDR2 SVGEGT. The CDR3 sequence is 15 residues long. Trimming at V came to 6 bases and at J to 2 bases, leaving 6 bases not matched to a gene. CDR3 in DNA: TGTGCCAGCAGCTATAGCGGGAACCCCTACAATGAGCAGTTCTTC. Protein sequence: CASSYSGNPYNEQFF.

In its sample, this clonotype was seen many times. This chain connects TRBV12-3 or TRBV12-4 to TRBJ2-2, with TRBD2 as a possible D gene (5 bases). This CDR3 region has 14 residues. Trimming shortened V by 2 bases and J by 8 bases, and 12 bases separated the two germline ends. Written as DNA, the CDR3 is TGTGCCAGCAGTTTATTCGGGGAAACTGGGGAGCTGTTTTTT. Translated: CASSLFGETGELFF.

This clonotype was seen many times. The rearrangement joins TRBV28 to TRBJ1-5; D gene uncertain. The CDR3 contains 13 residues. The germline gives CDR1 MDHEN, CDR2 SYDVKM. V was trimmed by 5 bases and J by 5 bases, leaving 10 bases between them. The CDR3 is CASSRVGYQPQHF. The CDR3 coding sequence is TGTGCCAGCAGTCGGGTAGGCTATCAGCCCCAGCATTTT.

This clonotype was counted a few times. The CDR3 here is CASSPLRQANTGELFF. For the CDR3, the DNA is TGTGCCAGCAGCCCCCTCCGACAGGCTAACACCGGGGAGCTGTTTTTT. The chain has TRBV14 and TRBJ2-2, with TRBD1 as a possible D gene (6 bases). The V gene's germline CDR1 is SGHDN and CDR2 FVKESK. V lost 4 bases and J lost 2, with 14 bases in between. The CDR3 totals 16 residues.

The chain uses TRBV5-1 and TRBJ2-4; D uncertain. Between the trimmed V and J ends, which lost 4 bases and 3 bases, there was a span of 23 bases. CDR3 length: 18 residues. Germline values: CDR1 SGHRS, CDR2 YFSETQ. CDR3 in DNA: TGCGCCAGCAGCAAAAGTTCCGCGCAGCCTGGGGTCAAAAACATTCAGTACTTC. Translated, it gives CASSKSSAQPGVKNIQYF. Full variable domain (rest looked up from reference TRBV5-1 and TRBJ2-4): KAGVTQTPRYLIKTRGQQVTLSCSPISGHRSVSWYQQTPGQGLQFLFEYFSETQRNKGNFPGRFSGRQFSNSRSEMNVSTLELGDSALYLCASSKSSAQPGVKNIQYFGAGTRLSVL.

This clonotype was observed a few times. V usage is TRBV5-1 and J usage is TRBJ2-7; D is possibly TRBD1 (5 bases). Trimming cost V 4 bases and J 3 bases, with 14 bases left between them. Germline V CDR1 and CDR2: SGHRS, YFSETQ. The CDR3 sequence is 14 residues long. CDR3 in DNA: TGCGCCAGCAGCCCCAATGGGGCCTTCTACGAGCAGTACTTC. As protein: CASSPNGAFYEQYF.

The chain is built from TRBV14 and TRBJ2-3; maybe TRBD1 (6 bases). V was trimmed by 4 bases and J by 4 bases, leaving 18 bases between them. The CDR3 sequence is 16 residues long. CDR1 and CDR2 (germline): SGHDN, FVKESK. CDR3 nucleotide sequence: TGTGCCAGCAGCCCCCTAGGGACACAACTCTCAGATACGCAGTATTTT. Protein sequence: CASSPLGTQLSDTQYF.

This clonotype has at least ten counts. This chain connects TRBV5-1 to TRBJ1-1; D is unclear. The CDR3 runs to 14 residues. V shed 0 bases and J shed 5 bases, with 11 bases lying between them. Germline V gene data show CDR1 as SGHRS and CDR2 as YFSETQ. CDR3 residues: CASSLAKGRTEAFF. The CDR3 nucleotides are TGCGCCAGCAGCTTGGCCAAGGGAAGGACTGAAGCTTTCTTT.

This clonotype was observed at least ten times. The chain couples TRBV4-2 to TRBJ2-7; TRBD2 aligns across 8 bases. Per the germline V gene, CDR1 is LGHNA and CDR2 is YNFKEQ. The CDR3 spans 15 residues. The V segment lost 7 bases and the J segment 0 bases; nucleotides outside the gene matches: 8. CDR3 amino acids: CASNPSGQSSYEQYF. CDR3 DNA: TGTGCCAGCAACCCTAGCGGGCAAAGCTCCTACGAGCAGTACTTC.

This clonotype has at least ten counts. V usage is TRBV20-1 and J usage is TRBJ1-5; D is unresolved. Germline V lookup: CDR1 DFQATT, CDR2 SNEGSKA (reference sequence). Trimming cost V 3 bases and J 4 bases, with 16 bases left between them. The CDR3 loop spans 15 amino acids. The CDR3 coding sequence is TGCAGTGCTAGGGTCGGGATGTCTAGGAATCAGCCCCAGCATTTT. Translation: CSARVGMSRNQPQHF.

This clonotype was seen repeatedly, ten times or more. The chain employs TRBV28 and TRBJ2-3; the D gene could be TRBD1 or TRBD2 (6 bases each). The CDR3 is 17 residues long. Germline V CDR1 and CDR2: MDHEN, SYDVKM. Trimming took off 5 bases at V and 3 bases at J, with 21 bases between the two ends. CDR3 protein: CASSTAQGPGVTDTQYF. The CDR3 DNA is TGTGCCAGCAGTACCGCACAGGGCCCGGGGGTAACAGATACGCAGTATTTT.

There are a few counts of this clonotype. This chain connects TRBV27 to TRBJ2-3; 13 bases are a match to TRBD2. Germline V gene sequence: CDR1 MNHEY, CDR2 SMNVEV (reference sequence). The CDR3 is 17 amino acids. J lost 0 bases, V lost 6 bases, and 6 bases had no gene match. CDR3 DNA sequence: TGTGCCAGCAGACGACCGGGACTAGCGGGAAGCACAGATACGCAGTATTTT. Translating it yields CASRRPGLAGSTDTQYF.

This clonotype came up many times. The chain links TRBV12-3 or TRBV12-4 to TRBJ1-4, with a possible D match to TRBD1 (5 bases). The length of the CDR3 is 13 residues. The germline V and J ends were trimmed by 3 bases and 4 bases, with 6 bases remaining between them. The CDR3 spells CASSFGGNEKLFF. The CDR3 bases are TGTGCCAGCAGTTTTGGGGGTAATGAAAAACTGTTTTTT.

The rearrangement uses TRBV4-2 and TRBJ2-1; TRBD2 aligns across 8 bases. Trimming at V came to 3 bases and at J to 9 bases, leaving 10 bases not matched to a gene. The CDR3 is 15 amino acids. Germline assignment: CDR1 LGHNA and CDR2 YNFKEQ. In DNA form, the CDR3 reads TGTGCCAGCAGCCAGGGGGGTAGCGGGGAAAGTGAGCAGTTCTTC. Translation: CASSQGGSGESEQFF.

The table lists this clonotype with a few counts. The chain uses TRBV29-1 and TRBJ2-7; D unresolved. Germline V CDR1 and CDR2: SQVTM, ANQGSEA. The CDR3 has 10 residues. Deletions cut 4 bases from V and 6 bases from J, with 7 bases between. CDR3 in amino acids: CSVGTGEQYF. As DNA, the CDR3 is TGCAGCGTTGGGACGGGCGAGCAGTACTTC.

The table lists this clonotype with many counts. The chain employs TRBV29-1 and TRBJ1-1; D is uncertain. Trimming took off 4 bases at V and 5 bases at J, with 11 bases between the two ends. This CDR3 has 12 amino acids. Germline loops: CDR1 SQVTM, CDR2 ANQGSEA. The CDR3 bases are TGCAGCGTTGTTTCGGGAAAGACTGAAGCTTTCTTT. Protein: CSVVSGKTEAFF.

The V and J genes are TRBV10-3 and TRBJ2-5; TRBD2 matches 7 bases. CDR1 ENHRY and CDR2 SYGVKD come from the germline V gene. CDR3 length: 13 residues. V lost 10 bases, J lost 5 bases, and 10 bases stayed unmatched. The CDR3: CATRAGDTETQYF. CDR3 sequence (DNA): TGTGCCACCCGGGCGGGGGATACGGAGACCCAGTACTTC.

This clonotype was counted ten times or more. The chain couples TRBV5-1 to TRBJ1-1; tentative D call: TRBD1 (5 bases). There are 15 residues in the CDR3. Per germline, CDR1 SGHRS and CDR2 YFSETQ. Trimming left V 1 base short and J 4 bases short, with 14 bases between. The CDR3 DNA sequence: TGCGCCAGCAGCTTGTCTGGGGCCCGGGGCACTGAAGCTTTCTTT. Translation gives CASSLSGARGTEAFF.